This TCR beta chain was observed in a study of cytomegalovirus exposure and HLA in healthy donors. TCRdb's copy holds only in-frame clones and misses some; the assay was immunoSEQ multiplex PCR. The profile shows 85,000 to 120,000 clones, roughly nine tenths of them singletons. General study points: Specific recognition of CMV antigens was confirmed in vitro for a few chains (all CMV-associated). It was 164 TCR beta chains that were listed as cytomegalovirus-associated.

Germline CDR1 ENHRY, CDR2 SYGVKD. With V trimmed by 9 bases and J by 3 bases, 7 bases remained unmatched. The CDR3 is made up of 13 amino acids. The table lists this clone with a count of one. The antigen is undetermined. This clonotype originated in a woman under 30 in good health and CMV-seropositive. The chain carries TRBV10-3 and TRBJ1-2; 7 bases are shared with TRBD1. The sample consisted of PBMCs. Written as DNA, the CDR3 is TGTGCCATGGGTGGAGGGGGCGACTATGGCTACACCTTC. It codes for CAMGGGGDYGYTF.